Listed here are 32 T cell receptor beta chains from one sample, sequenced in a study of cytomegalovirus exposure and HLA in healthy donors. PCR amplification relied on 60 Vbeta primers (plus 13 Jbeta primers). The data were produced by immunoSEQ multiplex PCR, yet TCRdb's version contains in-frame clones alone and is incomplete. Among approximately 120,000 clones listed, about 76% were seen once. The sample taken for sequencing was PBMCs. These receptors were taken from a man aged 40-49 years in good health and CMV-seronegative.

The chain carries TRBV2 and TRBJ1-3; D remains ambiguous. V lost 7 bases to trimming and J lost 3 bases, with 7 bases between them. The CDR3 sequence is 12 residues long. In germline, CDR1 is SNHLY, CDR2 FYNNEI. CDR3 coding DNA: TGTGCCAGCACTGAGAGTGGAAACACCATATATTTT. Translation gives CASTESGNTIYF. The whole variable domain, remainder taken from reference TRBV2 and TRBJ1-3, is EPEVTQTPSHQVTQMGQEVILRCVPISNHLYFYWYRQILGQKVEFLVSFYNNEISEKSEIFDDQFSVERPDGSNFTLKIRSTKLEDSAMYFCASTESGNTIYFGEGSWLTVV.

The CDR3 region has the DNA TGTGCCAGCAGTTCCGGGGGAGAGCAGGGGGCTACCGGGGAGCTGTTTTTT. Amino acids: CASSSGGEQGATGELFF. V and J are TRBV6-4 and TRBJ2-2; 8 nucleotides align to TRBD1. Germline V gene sequence: CDR1 MRHNA, CDR2 SNTAGT. The CDR3 contains 17 residues. With V trimmed by 5 bases and J by 5 bases, 13 bases remained unmatched.

V and J are TRBV27 and TRBJ2-2; TRBD1 is a possible D gene (6 bases). The V and J ends lost 4 bases and 1 base respectively, with 13 bases between them. Looked up from germline, CDR1 is MNHEY and CDR2 is SMNVEV (reference sequence). The CDR3 extends over 16 amino acids. CDR3 region: CASSSSGTLNTGELFF. DNA of the CDR3: TGTGCCAGCAGTTCCTCCGGGACACTGAACACCGGGGAGCTGTTTTTT.

V and J are TRBV7-9 and TRBJ2-2; D possibly corresponds to TRBD1 (5 bases). The CDR3 covers 15 residues. Trimming pared 5 bases from V and 6 bases from J, leaving 16 bases between. Germline CDR1 is SEHNR and CDR2 is FQNEAQ (reference sequence). The CDR3 sequence is CASSRATGDSGELFF. DNA of the CDR3: TGTGCCAGCAGCCGCGCCACAGGAGATTCCGGGGAGCTGTTTTTT. Full variable domain (remainder filled in from reference TRBV7-9 and TRBJ2-2): DTGVSQNPRHKITKRGQNVTFRCDPISEHNRLYWYRQTLGQGPEFLTYFQNEAQLEKSRLLSDRFSAERPKGSFSTLEIQRTEQGDSAMYLCASSRATGDSGELFFGEGSRLTVL.

This clone was recorded a few times. V usage is TRBV6-5 and J usage is TRBJ1-3; perhaps TRBD1 as D (5 bases). This CDR3 has 14 residues. CDR1 is MNHEY, CDR2 SVGAGI, per germline. Between the trimmed V and J ends, which lost 5 bases and 2 bases, there was a span of 10 bases. The CDR3 DNA reads TGTGCCAGCAGTGACGGGGGGGCTGGAAACACCATATATTTT. Encoded protein: CASSDGGAGNTIYF.

A few counts support this clone. The chain has TRBV5-6 and TRBJ1-1, with D possibly being TRBD1 (6 bases). Trimming cost V 3 bases and J 5 bases, with 14 bases left between them. CDR1 and CDR2 (germline): SGHDT, YYEEEE. The CDR3 is 14 residues long. CDR3 bases: TGTGCCAGCAGCTACGAAACCCAGGGGACTGAAGCTTTCTTT. This sequence encodes CASSYETQGTEAFF. Looking up the rest from reference TRBV5-6 and TRBJ1-1 gives the full variable domain: DAGVTQSPTHLIKTRGQQVTLRCSPKSGHDTVSWYQQALGQGPQFIFQYYEEEERQRGNFPDRFSGHQFPNYSSELNVNALLLGDSALYLCASSYETQGTEAFFGQGTRLTVV.

The gene calls are TRBV11-2 and TRBJ2-2; D is undetermined. This CDR3 spans 14 amino acids. Trimming took off 6 bases at V and 6 bases at J, with 14 bases between the two ends. From germline, CDR1 is SGHAT and CDR2 FQNNGV. CDR3: CASRTEQFSGELFF. The DNA of the CDR3 is TGTGCCAGCAGGACCGAACAGTTCTCCGGGGAGCTGTTTTTT.

There are a few counts of this clone. This sequence joins TRBV2 and TRBJ1-6; D call uncertain. The CDR3 spans 14 residues. Germline CDR1 and CDR2: SNHLY and FYNNEI. V lost 4 bases, J lost 7 bases, and 11 bases lay in between. The CDR3 DNA follows: TGTGCCAGCAGTGGGGAGTACGGGAATTCACCCCTCCACTTT. This translates into CASSGEYGNSPLHF.

The chain links TRBV6-6 to TRBJ2-1; a weak D match, TRBD2 (6 bases). Germline assignment: CDR1 MNHNY and CDR2 SVGAGI (reference sequence). The CDR3 length is 14 residues. Trimming stripped 4 bases from V and 4 bases from J, with 11 bases between. The CDR3 is CASSFQRGYNEQFF. The CDR3 nucleotides are TGTGCCAGCAGTTTTCAACGGGGGTACAATGAGCAGTTCTTC.

The V and J genes are TRBV9 and TRBJ1-1; 7 nucleotides align to TRBD1. Per the germline V gene, CDR1 is SGDLS and CDR2 is YYNGEE. J was trimmed by 0 bases and V by 3 bases; bases with no gene match: 5. There are 15 residues in the CDR3. The CDR3 bases are TGTGCCAGCAGCGCGACGACAGGGATGAACACTGAAGCTTTCTTT. This encodes CASSATTGMNTEAFF.

CDR3 loop: CASSRRETQYF. CDR3 nucleotide sequence: TGTGCCAGCAGTAGGAGAGAGACCCAGTACTTC. V and J are TRBV6-6 and TRBJ2-5; D unclear. Looked up from germline, CDR1 is MNHNY and CDR2 is SVGAGI (reference sequence). Trimming took off 5 bases at V and 4 bases at J, with 5 bases between the two ends. This CDR3 has 11 residues.

The chain couples TRBV29-1 to TRBJ2-7, with 11 bases matching TRBD1. Germline CDR1 is SQVTM and CDR2 is ANQGSEA. V lost 4 bases, J lost 5 bases, and 4 bases stayed unmatched. The CDR3 has 13 residues. CDR3 amino acids: CSVGRTGGHEQYF. CDR3 nucleotides: TGCAGCGTTGGGAGGACAGGGGGCCACGAGCAGTACTTC.

The J gene is TRBJ1-1, the V gene TRBV2; possible D gene TRBD1, 5 bases. Trimming stripped 5 bases from V and 3 bases from J, with 19 bases between. The CDR3 is 16 amino acids. Germline V gene sequence: CDR1 SNHLY, CDR2 FYNNEI. As DNA, the CDR3 is TGTGCCAGCAGTTACGAGCGGGGGTTAAGGGACACTGAAGCTTTCTTT. Its translation is CASSYERGLRDTEAFF.

V usage is TRBV27 and J usage is TRBJ1-2; weak D call: TRBD1 (5 bases). V dropped 3 bases and J dropped 8 bases, with 16 bases sitting between them. The CDR3 has 14 amino acids. Looked up from germline, CDR1 is MNHEY and CDR2 is SMNVEV (reference sequence). The CDR3, as DNA: TGTGCCAGCAGTTTGTTTCCGCAACCAGGGGGCTACACCTTC. This gives the protein CASSLFPQPGGYTF.

This clone was seen only a few times. The chain's CDR3 is CASSSRRDRAETGELFF. The CDR3 DNA sequence: TGTGCCAGCAGCTCACGGCGAGACAGGGCGGAAACCGGGGAGCTGTTTTTT. The V and J genes are TRBV7-2 and TRBJ2-2; TRBD1 matches at 7 bases. V dropped 4 bases and J dropped 5; count of bases not matched to a gene: 13. CDR1 and CDR2 from the germline V gene are SGHTA and FQGNSA. The CDR3 contains 17 residues. Supplemented by reference TRBV7-2 and TRBJ2-2, the full variable domain reads GAGVSQSPSNKVTEKGKDVELRCDPISGHTALYWYRQSLGQGLEFLIYFQGNSAPDKSGLPSDRFSAERTGGSVSTLTIQRTQQEDSAVYLCASSSRRDRAETGELFFGEGSRLTVL.

The V call is TRBV7-9, the J call TRBJ1-2; 10 bases agree with TRBD1. The CDR3 is made up of 12 amino acids. After removal of 8 bases from V and 8 bases from J, the junction contained 5 bases not matched to a gene. Germline CDR1 is SEHNR and CDR2 is FQNEAQ (reference sequence). CDR3 loop: CASRQGAMGYTF. The DNA of the CDR3 is TGTGCCAGCCGACAGGGGGCGATGGGCTACACCTTC.

The rearrangement links TRBV5-1 to TRBJ2-4; D is unresolved. The CDR3 is 11 residues long. The germline gives CDR1 SGHRS, CDR2 YFSETQ. Trimming took off 4 bases at V and 5 bases at J, with 4 bases between the two ends. The DNA for the CDR3 is TGCGCCAGCAGCGCAGAAAACATTCAGTACTTC. Translated, it gives CASSAENIQYF.

The rearrangement uses TRBV7-8 and TRBJ2-1; 7 nucleotides align to TRBD2. Unmatched junction bases numbered 4, after V lost 5 bases and J lost 0 bases. Germline CDR1 is SGHVS and CDR2 is FQNEAQ. CDR3 length equals 15 residues. The CDR3 loop reads CASSPWTSSYNEQFF. The CDR3 DNA sequence: TGTGCCAGCAGCCCTTGGACTAGCTCCTACAATGAGCAGTTCTTC.

The chain carries TRBV7-8 and TRBJ1-1; 9 bases map to TRBD1. With V trimmed by 6 bases and J by 6 bases, 14 bases remained unmatched. Germline V CDR1 and CDR2: SGHVS, FQNEAQ. CDR3 length: 16 residues. The CDR3 sequence is CASRLLTGTGSAEAFF. DNA of the CDR3: TGTGCCAGCAGATTACTAACTGGGACAGGGAGCGCTGAAGCTTTCTTT.

This rearrangement joins TRBV7-2 to TRBJ2-7; TRBD1 agrees at 9 bases. The germline gives CDR1 SGHTA, CDR2 FQGNSA. J lost 5 bases, V lost 5 bases, and 7 bases had no gene match. This CDR3 is built from 14 residues. CDR3: CASSAGQGLNEQYF. The CDR3 nucleotides read TGTGCCAGCAGCGCGGGACAGGGCTTGAACGAGCAGTACTTC.

V is TRBV4-1 and J is TRBJ1-2, with TRBD1 matching 9 bases. The germline V gene encodes CDR1 MGHRA and CDR2 YSYEKL. The V and J ends lost 2 bases and 8 bases, in that order; junction bases with no gene match: 6. The CDR3 has 14 amino acids. In DNA, the CDR3 is TGCGCCAGCAGCCAACCGGGACAGGGAAGGGGCTACACCTTC. It codes for CASSQPGQGRGYTF.

This clone was found a few times. J is TRBJ1-4 and V is TRBV5-1; possibly TRBD1 for D (6 bases). The CDR3 has 14 residues. Germline V gene sequence: CDR1 SGHRS, CDR2 YFSETQ. V was trimmed by 4 bases and J by 5 bases, leaving 12 bases between them. DNA of the CDR3: TGCGCCAGCAGCCGGGGGGCAGGGAATGAAAAACTGTTTTTT. Translated, it gives CASSRGAGNEKLFF.

The chain joins TRBV5-1 to TRBJ1-4; 7 bases map to TRBD1. With V trimmed by 7 bases and J by 5 bases, 8 bases remained unmatched. The CDR3 has 14 amino acids. Germline CDR1 and CDR2: SGHRS and YFSETQ. The CDR3 DNA reads TGCGCCAGCTCGAGGGGGGACAGCAATGAAAAACTGTTTTTT. Translating gives CASSRGDSNEKLFF. Looking up the rest from reference TRBV5-1 and TRBJ1-4 gives the full variable domain: KAGVTQTPRYLIKTRGQQVTLSCSPISGHRSVSWYQQTPGQGLQFLFEYFSETQRNKGNFPGRFSGRQFSNSRSEMNVSTLELGDSALYLCASSRGDSNEKLFFGSGTQLSVL.

This clone was seen just once. This sequence joins TRBV14 and TRBJ1-1; 10 positions match TRBD1. Germline loops: CDR1 SGHDN, CDR2 FVKESK. The V and J ends lost 4 bases and 10 bases, in that order; junction bases with no gene match: 9. This CDR3 comprises 14 residues. The CDR3 coding sequence is TGTGCCAGCAGCCCTGACAGGGGGCATGGAGGAGCTTTCTTT. Translated: CASSPDRGHGGAFF.

The gene calls are TRBV6-5 and TRBJ1-2; D call uncertain. Trimming took 0 bases from V and 5 from J, leaving 10 bases between them. Germline assignment: CDR1 MNHEY and CDR2 SVGAGI. The CDR3 runs to 14 residues. In DNA, the CDR3 is TGTGCCAGCAGTTACTCGATGCAGTTATATGGCTACACCTTC. Protein product: CASSYSMQLYGYTF.

This chain links TRBV7-9 with TRBJ1-2, with TRBD1 identical over 9 bases. With V trimmed by 4 bases and J by 6 bases, 9 bases remained unmatched. CDR1 is SEHNR and CDR2 is FQNEAQ in the germline V gene (reference sequence). The CDR3 contains 15 residues. The CDR3 region is CASSSPDRGIDGYTF. Here the CDR3 DNA reads TGTGCCAGCAGCTCCCCGGACAGGGGAATTGATGGCTACACCTTC.

The chain combines TRBV9 with TRBJ2-6; D possibly corresponds to TRBD2 (5 bases). This CDR3 is 15 amino acids long. The ends were cut back, 2 bases at V and 0 bases at J, with 6 bases in the middle. Germline CDR1 is SGDLS and CDR2 is YYNGEE. CDR3 region: CASSVGSSGANVLTF. As DNA, the CDR3 is TGTGCCAGCAGCGTTGGGAGCTCTGGGGCCAACGTCCTGACTTTC.

CDR3 sequence: CASSSTGIGRPQHF. The DNA of the CDR3 is TGTGCCAGCAGTTCTACAGGGATTGGGCGGCCCCAGCATTTT. The genes are TRBV28 and TRBJ1-5; D perhaps matches TRBD1 (6 bases). The germline gives CDR1 MDHEN, CDR2 SYDVKM. The CDR3 is 14 residues long. V was cut by 4 bases and J by 9 bases, with 16 bases left in between.

The chain uses TRBV7-9 and TRBJ2-7; TRBD2 aligns across 9 bases. V trimming: 5 bases; J trimming: 2 bases; junction bases outside the gene matches: 7. This CDR3 region has 15 residues. CDR1 and CDR2 from the germline V gene are SEHNR and FQNEAQ (reference sequence). The CDR3 DNA reads TGTGCCAGCAGCCTGTGGCGCGGGGGGGCCTACGAGCAGTACTTC. Translating gives CASSLWRGGAYEQYF.

The chain is built from TRBV7-2 and TRBJ1-2; TRBD1 matches at 8 bases. This CDR3 has 16 amino acids. Germline CDR1 reads SGHTA; CDR2 reads FQGNSA. Trimming removed 4 bases from V and 5 bases from J; junction bases left unmatched: 12. CDR3: CASSSVAGQGGYGYTF. The CDR3 DNA reads TGTGCCAGCAGCTCGGTTGCTGGACAGGGCGGGTATGGCTACACCTTC.

Regarding this clone: The junction departs from the called germline gene at one end, perhaps through a read error. This chain uses TRBV5-1 with TRBJ1-2; 8 bases align to TRBD1. Germline CDR1 SGHRS, CDR2 YFSETQ. The CDR3 is 13 amino acids. For the CDR3, the DNA is TGCGCCAGCAGCTCCCCCGGACAGGGTGGCTACCCCTTC. This translates into CASSSPGQGGYPF.

J is TRBJ2-7 and V is TRBV19; D is perhaps TRBD1 (6 bases). CDR1 LNHDA and CDR2 SQIVND come from the germline V gene (reference sequence). V lost 10 bases to trimming and J lost 4 bases, with 14 bases between them. This CDR3 has 12 amino acids. The CDR3 nucleotides read TGTGCCACCGGACAGTCCCTATACGAGCAGTACTTC. As protein: CATGQSLYEQYF. Filled out from reference TRBV19 and TRBJ2-7, the complete variable domain reads DGGITQSPKYLFRKEGQNVTLSCEQNLNHDAMYWYRQDPGQGLRLIYYSQIVNDFQKGDIAEGYSVSREKKESFPLTVTSAQKNPTAFYLCATGQSLYEQYFGPGTRLTVT.